What follows are 30 T cell receptor beta chains derived from one specimen sequenced in a study of T-cell memory formation after mild COVID-19. MiXCR, applied by TCRdb to the 5' RACE reads, yields one record per CDR3 protein. This table holds over 450,000 distinct CDR3 sequences, roughly 22% found once. Sequencing was carried out using PBMCs or a T cell subset sorted from them (not recorded which). All receptors come from an adult woman who had mild COVID-19 (a few samples of this study predate the infection). Cell type and time point are not known.

This chain uses TRBV24-1 with TRBJ2-5; D remains ambiguous. Trimming left V 4 bases short and J 0 bases short, with 11 bases between. CDR3 length equals 15 residues. CDR1 is KGHDR and CDR2 is SFDVKD in the germline V gene. The CDR3 coding sequence is TGTGCCACCAGTGACCCTGCTGAATACCAAGAGACCCAGTACTTC. Its translation is CATSDPAEYQETQYF.

V gene TRBV10-3 combines with J gene TRBJ2-3; no clear D gene. CDR1 is ENHRY, CDR2 SYGVKD, per germline. CDR3 length equals 11 residues. V was trimmed by 4 bases and J by 7 bases, leaving 6 bases between them. This chain's CDR3 is CAISGEYTQYF. The CDR3 bases are TGTGCCATCAGTGGAGAGTATACGCAGTATTTT.

The chain is built from TRBV4-2 and TRBJ2-2; TRBD2 agrees at 8 bases. The germline CDR1 and CDR2 sequences are LGHNA and YNFKEQ. V was clipped by 3 bases and J by 7 bases; unmatched bases: 10. The CDR3 is made up of 16 amino acids. DNA for the CDR3: TGTGCCAGCAGCCAGACCCCGGGGGGGCGGAGCGGGGAGCTGTTTTTT. This codes for CASSQTPGGRSGELFF.

Comments on this clonotype: The germline gene is not matched at one end of the junction; a read error may be the cause. The rearrangement links TRBV5-1 to TRBJ1-1; D uncertain. The CDR3 length is 15 residues. Germline values: CDR1 SGHRS, CDR2 YFSETQ. CDR3 nucleotides: TGCGCCAGCAGCTTTAGGGTACCGGTGAACAGTGAAGCTTTCTTT. Amino acids: CASSFRVPVNSEAFF.

This clonotype occurred many times. This sequence joins TRBV7-2 and TRBJ2-1, with unresolved D. CDR1 is SGHTA, CDR2 FQGNSA, per germline. Trimming shortened V by 3 bases and J by 11 bases, and 11 bases separated the two germline ends. The CDR3 consists of 12 residues. The CDR3 reads CASSFLTQQQFF. For the CDR3, the DNA is TGTGCCAGCAGCTTCTTAACCCAGCAGCAGTTCTTC.

This clonotype was observed a handful of times. The V call is TRBV5-6, the J call TRBJ2-7; 10 nucleotides agree with TRBD1. This CDR3 is built from 13 residues. V trimming: 5 bases; J trimming: 5 bases; junction bases outside the gene matches: 4. Germline loops: CDR1 SGHDT, CDR2 YYEEEE. This CDR3 is CASRWTGGNEQYF. CDR3 coding DNA: TGTGCCAGCAGATGGACAGGGGGGAACGAGCAGTACTTC.

This clonotype was counted only a few times. The chain is built from TRBV4-1 and TRBJ2-1; 11 nucleotides line up with TRBD2. This CDR3 has 17 residues. Germline values: CDR1 MGHRA, CDR2 YSYEKL. V dropped 2 bases and J dropped 8; count of bases not matched to a gene: 11. The CDR3: CASSQRALAGGTDEQFF. The DNA for the CDR3 is TGCGCCAGCAGCCAACGCGCCCTAGCGGGGGGCACGGATGAGCAGTTCTTC.

This clonotype was seen a handful of times. The DNA of the CDR3 is TGTGCCAGCAGCATAAGAGACAGGGGGCTCGGCTACGAGCAGTACTTC. Its protein is CASSIRDRGLGYEQYF. V and J are TRBV5-8 and TRBJ2-7, with 10 nucleotides matching TRBD1. Germline assignment: CDR1 SGHTS and CDR2 YDEGEE. CDR3 length: 16 amino acids. Unmatched junction bases numbered 10, after V lost 4 bases and J lost 3 bases.

The chain recombines TRBV7-2 with TRBJ2-2, with D possibly matching TRBD1 (6 bases). CDR1 is SGHTA and CDR2 is FQGNSA in the germline V gene. V was trimmed by 1 base and J by 6 bases, leaving 15 bases between them. The CDR3 has 16 amino acids. CDR3 bases: TGTGCCAGCAGCTTAGTAGGGCAGGGGTTCGCCGGGGAGCTGTTTTTT. Its translation: CASSLVGQGFAGELFF.

This clonotype has at least ten counts. This rearrangement joins TRBV12-3 or TRBV12-4 to TRBJ2-3; no reliable D call. The CDR3 runs to 13 residues. V gave up 3 bases and J gave up 2 bases, with 6 bases separating them. Here the CDR3 DNA reads TGTGCCAGCAGTTTCCAGCTCACAGATACGCAGTATTTT. Protein sequence: CASSFQLTDTQYF.

The rearrangement joins TRBV7-8 to TRBJ2-3; 11 nucleotides align to TRBD2. The CDR3 contains 17 residues. Germline CDR1 reads SGHVS; CDR2 reads FQNEAQ. The V and J ends lost 8 bases and 0 bases, in that order; junction bases with no gene match: 10. The CDR3 loop is CASGRTSGLPSTDTQYF. The CDR3 DNA is TGTGCCAGCGGCAGGACTAGCGGGCTCCCTAGCACAGATACGCAGTATTTT.

This clonotype was observed a few times. V and J are TRBV27 and TRBJ1-1; 9 bases fit TRBD1. The CDR3 is made up of 11 amino acids. Germline values: CDR1 MNHEY, CDR2 SMNVEV (reference sequence). The V and J ends lost 7 bases and 9 bases, in that order; junction bases with no gene match: 3. CDR3 sequence reads: CASTDRGKAFF. The CDR3 region has the DNA TGTGCCAGCACCGACAGGGGGAAAGCTTTCTTT.

This clonotype came up many times. The rearrangement uses TRBV12-3 or TRBV12-4 and TRBJ2-7; weak D call: TRBD1 (6 bases). The V end was cut by 2 bases, the J end by 9 bases, with 8 bases between. The CDR3 has 11 residues. The CDR3: CASSLQGRQYF. The DNA of the CDR3 is TGTGCCAGCAGTTTACAGGGGCGGCAGTACTTC.

The chain has TRBV7-8 and TRBJ2-5; D may be TRBD2 (6 bases). The CDR3 totals 16 residues. The germline V and J ends were trimmed by 5 bases and 5 bases, with 21 bases remaining between them. CDR1 is SGHVS, CDR2 FQNEAQ, per germline. Here the CDR3 DNA reads TGTGCCAGCAGCCTCGCTCCGGGACTCCCTGGGGAGACCCAGTACTTC. Its protein is CASSLAPGLPGETQYF.

V usage is TRBV6-5 and J usage is TRBJ2-5; D might be TRBD1 (7 bases). Germline assignment: CDR1 MNHEY and CDR2 SVGAGI. The CDR3 has 16 amino acids. Trimming stripped 2 bases from V and 3 bases from J, with 16 bases between. The CDR3 coding sequence is TGTGCCAGCAGTTACGTCTTTCAGGGGGGAAAAGAGACCCAGTACTTC. Its translation: CASSYVFQGGKETQYF.

In its sample, this clonotype was seen a few times. The rearrangement links TRBV2 to TRBJ2-3, with D possibly TRBD2 on 6 matching bases. Germline lookup yields CDR1 SNHLY and CDR2 FYNNEI. The CDR3 covers 15 residues. V was trimmed by 1 base and J by 2 bases, leaving 10 bases between them. The CDR3 protein is CASSEGGTYTDTQYF. The CDR3 DNA follows: TGTGCCAGCAGTGAAGGCGGGACCTACACAGATACGCAGTATTTT.

Only a few counts were recorded for this clonotype. CDR3 in amino acids: CASSPVIPSTSPYEQYF. CDR3 sequence (DNA): TGTGCCAGCTCACCCGTGATCCCTTCCACATCCCCCTACGAGCAGTACTTC. This rearrangement joins TRBV18 to TRBJ2-7; the D is unclear. Trimming cost V 3 bases and J 2 bases, with 20 bases left between them. The CDR3 sequence is 17 residues long. Germline loops: CDR1 KGHSH, CDR2 LQKENI.

The chain is built from TRBV6-6 and TRBJ2-7; TRBD2 might be the D (5 bases). The ends were cut back, 2 bases at V and 4 bases at J, with 6 bases in the middle. CDR3 size: 12 residues. Germline V gene sequence: CDR1 MNHNY, CDR2 SVGAGI (reference sequence). The CDR3 DNA is TGTGCCAGCAGTTACCGGGAATACGAGCAGTACTTC. It encodes CASSYREYEQYF.

The J gene is TRBJ2-7, the V gene TRBV6-6, with D possibly matching TRBD2 (6 bases). Germline V CDR1 and CDR2: MNHNY, SVGAGI (reference sequence). This CDR3 contains 12 residues. Trimming cost V 7 bases and J 3 bases, with 10 bases left between them. Written as DNA, the CDR3 is TGTGCCAGCATGGAGGGTAGCTACGAGCAGTACTTC. It codes for CASMEGSYEQYF.

The chain links TRBV24-1 to TRBJ2-1, with 13 bases identical to TRBD2. The CDR3 has 20 residues. Germline CDR1 and CDR2: KGHDR and SFDVKD. Trimming took 3 bases from V and 2 from J; bases not matched to a gene: 12. The chain's CDR3 is CATSDAGLAGARGAYNEQFF. CDR3 sequence (DNA): TGTGCCACCAGTGATGCCGGACTAGCGGGGGCCCGAGGGGCCTACAATGAGCAGTTCTTC.

This clonotype was recorded a few times. The chain links TRBV4-1 to TRBJ2-1, with 8 bases that match TRBD2. The germline gives CDR1 MGHRA, CDR2 YSYEKL. Trimming cost V 3 bases and J 7 bases; bases outside gene matches: 14. This CDR3 is 17 amino acids long. CDR3 coding DNA: TGCGCCAGCAGCCACCCGACCGGGCGGGGGGTCTCAAATGAGCAGTTCTTC. Protein sequence: CASSHPTGRGVSNEQFF.

This clonotype was detected a few times. This rearrangement joins TRBV23-1 to TRBJ2-7, with TRBD2 matching 8 bases. TRBV23-1 is given ORF status, its function remaining uncertain. Germline trimming cut 4 bases from V and 0 bases from J; bases unmatched to any gene: 11. CDR3 length: 17 amino acids. CDR3 protein: CASSRSEVAGSSYEQYF. Written as DNA, the CDR3 is TGCGCCAGCAGTCGATCGGAAGTAGCGGGGAGCTCCTACGAGCAGTACTTC.

This clonotype has ten or more counts. The chain links TRBV7-3 to TRBJ1-6; D remains unclear. Trimming pared 3 bases from V and 7 bases from J, leaving 7 bases between. The CDR3 totals 13 residues. Germline values: CDR1 SGHTA, CDR2 FQGTGA. The DNA of the CDR3 is TGTGCCAGCAGCTTTATGTTGAATTCACCCCTCCACTTT. Amino acid sequence: CASSFMLNSPLHF.

This chain links TRBV6-5 with TRBJ1-6, with no clear D. CDR3 size: 15 residues. Trimming removed 5 bases from V and 6 bases from J, with 14 bases in between. CDR1 and CDR2 from the germline V gene are MNHEY and SVGAGI. The CDR3 nucleotides are TGTGCCAGCAGTCACGGAGGGATGGCTAATTCACCCCTCCACTTT. Protein: CASSHGGMANSPLHF.

This clonotype appeared many times. This chain links TRBV12-3 or TRBV12-4 with TRBJ2-1, with TRBD2 matching 12 bases. The CDR3 contains 15 residues. J gave up 4 bases and V 5 bases, and 3 bases lay outside the gene matches. This CDR3 is CASSRLAGDYNEQFF. CDR3 nucleotides: TGTGCCAGCAGTCGACTAGCGGGGGATTACAATGAGCAGTTCTTC.

V gene TRBV6-1 combines with J gene TRBJ2-3; 8 bases are a match to TRBD2. V gave up 6 bases and J gave up 0 bases; unmatched junction bases: 11. In germline, CDR1 is MNHNS, CDR2 SASEGT. The CDR3 runs to 17 residues. CDR3 sequence reads: CASSSRAASGSTDTQYF. CDR3 nucleotides: TGTGCCAGCAGCTCCCGAGCCGCTAGCGGGAGCACAGATACGCAGTATTTT.

This clonotype came up a few times. The rearrangement joins TRBV5-6 to TRBJ2-3, with TRBD2 as a possible D gene (5 bases). From germline, CDR1 is SGHDT and CDR2 YYEEEE. Trimming shortened V by 0 bases and J by 5 bases, and 10 bases separated the two germline ends. This CDR3 has 14 residues. The CDR3: CASSLAGVKDTQYF. For the CDR3, the DNA is TGTGCCAGCAGCTTGGCCGGGGTAAAAGATACGCAGTATTTT.

This clonotype was observed a few times. CDR3 DNA: TGCAGTGCTAGAGATCGCCGGGGCGGGTTGGAGACCCAGTACTTC. Its translation is CSARDRRGGLETQYF. The chain combines TRBV20-1 with TRBJ2-5; D is perhaps TRBD1 or TRBD2 (5 bases each). Germline assignment: CDR1 DFQATT and CDR2 SNEGSKA (reference sequence). Trimming removed 0 bases from V and 5 bases from J, with 16 bases in between. This CDR3 contains 15 residues.

This clonotype came up a few times. The chain couples TRBV12-3 or TRBV12-4 to TRBJ2-5, with D hard to call. Trimming pared 6 bases from V and 1 base from J, leaving 12 bases between. The CDR3 runs 14 residues. CDR3 DNA sequence: TGTGCCAGCAGCGTCCGTGGAAGCCAAGAGACCCAGTACTTC. Encoded protein: CASSVRGSQETQYF.

The CDR3 is CASSHSGTSGSNEQFF. DNA of the CDR3: TGTGCCAGCAGCCACTCGGGAACTAGCGGGAGCAATGAGCAGTTCTTC. The chain couples TRBV7-3 to TRBJ2-1, with 11 positions matching TRBD2. The CDR3 totals 16 residues. The germline gives CDR1 SGHTA, CDR2 FQGTGA. V gave up 5 bases and J gave up 6 bases; unmatched junction bases: 9.